The 17 T cell receptor beta chains given below trace back to one sample, sequenced in a study of memory CD4+ T cells and cytomegalovirus serostatus. Generated by immunoSEQ multiplex PCR, the TCRdb table keeps only in-frame clones and is missing some. The sample has roughly 39,000 clones, 78% seen once. Single viable CD3+CD4+CD8-CD45RO+ cells were sorted as the memory CD4+ T cells. The material sequenced was memory CD4+ T cells from blood. The receptors originated from an adult in good health and CMV-seronegative.

The CDR3 loop is CASSLRADRSYNEQFF. In DNA form, the CDR3 reads TGTGCCAGCAGCTTAAGGGCGGACCGCTCCTACAATGAGCAGTTCTTC. The V and J genes are TRBV7-9 and TRBJ2-1, with D unclear. CDR3 length: 16 amino acids. Germline values: CDR1 SEHNR, CDR2 FQNEAQ (reference sequence). V dropped 2 bases and J dropped 0 bases, with 11 bases sitting between them.

The V and J genes are TRBV6-1 and TRBJ1-2; TRBD1 matches 9 bases. The CDR3 has 13 amino acids. The J segment lost 9 bases and the V segment lost 6 bases, leaving 8 bases of the junction unmatched. Germline assignment: CDR1 MNHNS and CDR2 SASEGT. The CDR3 coding sequence is TGTGCCAGCAGAACGGACAGGGGAGGTAGCTACACCTTC. Its protein is CASRTDRGGSYTF.

V is TRBV7-3 and J is TRBJ1-1; D remains ambiguous. Trimming pared 2 bases from V and 0 bases from J, leaving 13 bases between. The germline CDR1 and CDR2 sequences are SGHTA and FQGTGA. CDR3 size: 16 residues. The CDR3 protein is CASSLEPDGMNTEAFF. For the CDR3, the DNA is TGTGCCAGCAGCTTAGAACCCGACGGCATGAACACTGAAGCTTTCTTT.

In the case of this clone: The junction does not match germline at one end; this may be a read error. The rearrangement uses TRBV2 and TRBJ2-5; 7 nucleotides agree with TRBD2. The germline gives CDR1 SNHLY, CDR2 FYNNEI. CDR3 length: 13 amino acids. The CDR3: CAGSGEAGETQYF. The CDR3 coding sequence is TGTGCCGGCAGTGGGGAAGCGGGGGAGACCCAGTACTTC.

The chain couples TRBV29-1 to TRBJ1-2, with 7 positions matching TRBD1. The germline V gene encodes CDR1 SQVTM and CDR2 ANQGSEA. The CDR3 totals 11 residues. J gave up 5 bases and V 6 bases, and 3 bases lay outside the gene matches. The DNA for the CDR3 is TGCAGCGTCGGGGGACAGTATGGCTACACCTTC. Its translation is CSVGGQYGYTF.

The J gene is TRBJ2-7, the V gene TRBV7-3, with D perhaps TRBD2 (5 bases). The CDR3 totals 15 residues. The V end was cut by 2 bases, the J end by 5 bases, with 16 bases between. Germline CDR1 is SGHTA and CDR2 is FQGTGA. CDR3 loop: CASSLERAQVNEQYF. The CDR3 bases are TGTGCCAGCAGCTTAGAGAGGGCCCAGGTAAACGAGCAGTACTTC. The whole variable domain, filled in from reference TRBV7-3 and TRBJ2-7, reads GAGVSQTPSNKVTEKGKYVELRCDPISGHTALYWYRQSLGQGPEFLIYFQGTGAADDSGLPNDRFFAVRPEGSVSTLKIQRTERGDSAVYLCASSLERAQVNEQYFGPGTRLTVT.

The V and J genes are TRBV7-2 and TRBJ1-2; possibly TRBD1 for D (5 bases). V lost 4 bases to trimming and J lost 1 base, with 13 bases between them. This CDR3 spans 15 amino acids. Germline assignment: CDR1 SGHTA and CDR2 FQGNSA. CDR3 residues: CASSSPGTGNYGYTF. CDR3 coding DNA: TGTGCCAGCAGCTCTCCCGGGACGGGTAACTATGGCTACACCTTC.

This chain links TRBV4-1 with TRBJ2-2, with a tentative D call TRBD1 (5 bases). The CDR3 runs 16 residues. Trimming removed 4 bases from V and 0 bases from J, with 12 bases in between. Germline CDR1 is MGHRA and CDR2 is YSYEKL. CDR3 sequence reads: CASSRDSQSNTGELFF. For the CDR3, the DNA is TGCGCCAGCAGCCGAGACAGTCAATCGAACACCGGGGAGCTGTTTTTT.

The table lists this clone with a few counts. V and J are TRBV2 and TRBJ1-5; the D gene is possibly TRBD1 (6 bases). CDR1 and CDR2 (germline): SNHLY, FYNNEI. The CDR3 spans 14 residues. Trimming stripped 8 bases from V and 6 bases from J, with 17 bases between. The CDR3 DNA follows: TGTGCCAGCGGACCTGGGGGGGCGGCTCAGCCCCAGCATTTT. Encoded protein: CASGPGGAAQPQHF.

The V call is TRBV5-1, the J call TRBJ1-1; weak D call: TRBD1 (6 bases). V lost 4 bases and J 0 bases, leaving 13 bases between the germline ends. Germline V gene lookup returns CDR1 SGHRS and CDR2 YFSETQ. The CDR3 contains 15 residues. The DNA for the CDR3 is TGCGCCAGCAGCCTAACGGGACAAGTGAACACTGAAGCTTTCTTT. This gives the protein CASSLTGQVNTEAFF.

In its sample, this clone is medium-sized (0.01 to 0.1%). The CDR3: CASSSGDTIYEQYF. Here the CDR3 DNA reads TGTGCCAGCAGCTCCGGGGACACGATCTACGAGCAGTACTTC. V and J are TRBV5-6 and TRBJ2-7, with a tentative D call TRBD1 (6 bases). CDR3 length: 14 amino acids. Germline CDR1 reads SGHDT; CDR2 reads YYEEEE. Trimming removed 3 bases from V and 3 bases from J, with 13 bases in between.

The J gene is TRBJ2-7, the V gene TRBV11-1; 8 nucleotides line up with TRBD1. V lost 3 bases, J lost 6 bases, and 7 bases stayed unmatched. The CDR3 loop spans 14 amino acids. CDR1 SGHAT and CDR2 FQDESV come from the germline V gene (reference sequence). The CDR3, as DNA: TGTGCCAGCAGCTTGGGACAGGCTGTCGGCGAGCAGTACTTC. Translation gives CASSLGQAVGEQYF.

The chain carries TRBV6-5 and TRBJ1-6; possible D gene TRBD1, 6 bases. The CDR3 is 15 residues long. CDR1 is MNHEY and CDR2 is SVGAGI in the germline V gene. V lost 5 bases and J lost 2, with 10 bases in between. The CDR3 protein is CASSRQVAYNSPLHF. CDR3 in DNA: TGTGCCAGCAGTCGACAGGTAGCCTATAATTCACCCCTCCACTTT.

J is TRBJ2-7 and V is TRBV18; weak D call: TRBD1 (5 bases). Germline V CDR1 and CDR2: KGHSH, LQKENI. V was trimmed by 0 bases and J by 5 bases, leaving 11 bases between them. This CDR3 has 14 residues. This CDR3 reads CASSPPAGWNEQYF. The CDR3, as DNA: TGTGCCAGCTCACCACCGGCAGGGTGGAACGAGCAGTACTTC.

V is TRBV2 and J is TRBJ1-5; TRBD1 agrees at 12 bases. Germline CDR1 reads SNHLY; CDR2 reads FYNNEI. The CDR3 extends over 19 amino acids. V dropped 3 bases and J dropped 1; count of bases not matched to a gene: 10. The chain's CDR3 is CASSEIRDRGQRSNQPQHF. The CDR3 DNA reads TGTGCCAGCAGTGAGATCCGGGACAGGGGGCAACGGAGCAATCAGCCCCAGCATTTT.

The chain combines TRBV29-1 with TRBJ1-1, with TRBD1 as a possible D gene (5 bases). This CDR3 is 15 amino acids long. The V gene's germline CDR1 is SQVTM and CDR2 ANQGSEA. Trimming shortened V by 4 bases and J by 2 bases, and 17 bases separated the two germline ends. The CDR3 protein is CSVVVFQGTNTEAFF. As DNA, the CDR3 is TGCAGCGTTGTAGTTTTCCAGGGCACTAACACTGAAGCTTTCTTT.

The V gene is TRBV7-8, the J gene TRBJ2-2; possibly TRBD1 or TRBD2 for D (5 bases each). Germline CDR1 SGHVS, CDR2 FQNEAQ. V lost 5 bases to trimming and J lost 2 bases, with 12 bases between them. This CDR3 is 15 amino acids long. Here the CDR3 DNA reads TGTGCCAGCAGCCATCGGGACGGAAACACCGGGGAGCTGTTTTTT. Translating it yields CASSHRDGNTGELFF.